Following are 28 T cell receptor beta chains from one sample sequenced in a study of beta chain features in type 1 diabetes. Study findings and constraints: Among all four CD4+ subsets, Type 1 diabetes patients had TCRB CDR3s that were moderately but significantly shorter.

Expressed TCRB transcripts were sequenced after all isolated RNA was converted to cDNA. Libraries were prepared by immunoSEQ multiplex PCR; TCRdb keeps only in-frame clonotypes and omits some of them. The sample holds approximately 170,000 clones, approximately 8% seen once. For these receptors, no antigen is known. The sequenced sample consisted of central memory CD4+ T cells from blood. The receptors stem from a young man with type 1 diabetes.

This clone was seen a handful of times. This chain joins TRBV5-1 and TRBJ2-7, with TRBD1 matching 10 bases. The length of the CDR3 is 14 residues. The V gene's germline CDR1 is SGHRS and CDR2 YFSETQ. Trimming at V came to 4 bases and at J to 5 bases, leaving 6 bases not matched to a gene. The CDR3 DNA sequence: TGCGCCAGCAGCGGCGGGACAGGGGCCGACGAGCAGTACTTC. Translating gives CASSGGTGADEQYF. Based on the CDR3 plus reference TRBV5-1 and TRBJ2-7, the full variable domain is KAGVTQTPRYLIKTRGQQVTLSCSPISGHRSVSWYQQTPGQGLQFLFEYFSETQRNKGNFPGRFSGRQFSNSRSEMNVSTLELGDSALYLCASSGGTGADEQYFGPGTRLTVT.

The sample holds a few counts of this clone. The chain is built from TRBV10-3 and TRBJ1-2; 8 bases line up with TRBD1. V dropped 0 bases and J dropped 13; count of bases not matched to a gene: 16. This CDR3 region has 16 residues. Per germline, CDR1 ENHRY and CDR2 SYGVKD. The CDR3 DNA sequence: TGTGCCATCAGTGAGTCCCTTGGGCCCGCCTGGACAGGGACCACCTTC. Translated, it gives CAISESLGPAWTGTTF.

This rearrangement joins TRBV7-8 to TRBJ2-1; no definite D call. The germline V gene encodes CDR1 SGHVS and CDR2 FQNEAQ. V was clipped by 2 bases and J by 8 bases, with 7 bases between them. The CDR3 is 12 residues long. The CDR3 DNA follows: TGTGCCAGCAGCTTATCCGAGTATGAGCAGTTCTTC. Translation: CASSLSEYEQFF.

The chain employs TRBV15 and TRBJ2-1; D gene uncertain. Trimming cost V 0 bases and J 8 bases, with 8 bases left between them. Germline V gene sequence: CDR1 LNHNV, CDR2 YYDKDF (reference sequence). CDR3 length equals 13 residues. In DNA form, the CDR3 reads TGTGCCACCAGCAGAGATCAAGCGTATGAGCAGTTCTTC. Translated: CATSRDQAYEQFF.

The chain uses TRBV28 and TRBJ2-1, with D possibly matching TRBD2 (6 bases). The germline V and J ends were trimmed by 4 bases and 8 bases, with 9 bases remaining between them. Germline lookup yields CDR1 MDHEN and CDR2 SYDVKM. The CDR3 loop spans 12 amino acids. CDR3 loop: CASSSQRDEQFF. DNA for the CDR3: TGTGCCAGCAGTTCGCAGCGGGATGAGCAGTTCTTC.

This clone was seen only a few times. The chain has TRBV5-1 and TRBJ2-7, with D hard to call. Looked up from germline, CDR1 is SGHRS and CDR2 is YFSETQ. Trimming stripped 7 bases from V and 3 bases from J, with 5 bases between. This CDR3 has 10 residues. The CDR3 reads CASRVYEQYF. CDR3 bases: TGCGCCAGCCGAGTCTACGAGCAGTACTTC.

The chain has TRBV4-2 and TRBJ2-7, with 8 bases lining up with TRBD2. Trimming at V came to 1 base and at J to 2 bases, leaving 7 bases not matched to a gene. The length of the CDR3 is 16 residues. In germline, CDR1 is LGHNA, CDR2 YNFKEQ. This CDR3 reads CASSQGSGSGTYEQYF. The CDR3 region has the DNA TGTGCCAGCAGCCAAGGAAGCGGGAGTGGGACCTACGAGCAGTACTTC.

This clone was seen more than once but under ten times. The rearrangement uses TRBV30 and TRBJ1-1, with 8 bases aligning to TRBD1. V lost 7 bases, J lost 8 bases, and 6 bases stayed unmatched. This CDR3 spans 11 amino acids. Germline V gene data show CDR1 as GTSNPN and CDR2 as SVGIG (reference sequence). Written as DNA, the CDR3 is TGTGCCTCGTCCCGGGACAGGGAAGCTTTCTTT. Encoded protein: CASSRDREAFF.

This chain links TRBV6-6 with TRBJ2-6; D might be TRBD2 (5 bases). There are 16 residues in the CDR3. Trimming shortened V by 0 bases and J by 2 bases, and 8 bases separated the two germline ends. Germline V lookup: CDR1 MNHNY, CDR2 SVGAGI (reference sequence). The CDR3 DNA reads TGTGCCAGCAGTTACTCTTGGGGAGCTGGGGCCAACGTCCTGACTTTC. Residues: CASSYSWGAGANVLTF.

This clone appeared a few times. The chain employs TRBV7-2 and TRBJ2-3, with D tentatively TRBD2 (5 bases). Germline CDR1 and CDR2: SGHTA and FQGNSA. The germline V and J ends were trimmed by 1 base and 0 bases, with 11 bases remaining between them. The CDR3 loop spans 16 amino acids. CDR3 sequence: CASSLVFGSSTDTQYF. Written as DNA, the CDR3 is TGTGCCAGCAGCTTAGTATTTGGGAGTAGCACAGATACGCAGTATTTT.

The rearrangement links TRBV10-1 to TRBJ1-2; possible D gene TRBD1, 6 bases. CDR3 length equals 13 residues. With 5 bases removed from V and 3 bases from J, the gap between germline ends came to 10 bases. CDR1 WNHNN and CDR2 SYGVQD come from the germline V gene (reference sequence). The CDR3 coding sequence is TGCGCCAGCAGTCCCCGGACAGACTATGGCTACACCTTC. Amino acids: CASSPRTDYGYTF.

This chain connects TRBV7-9 to TRBJ1-2; TRBD1 is a possible D gene (6 bases). The CDR3 is made up of 14 amino acids. Trimming removed 11 bases at V and 8 bases at J, with 24 bases between. CDR1 is SEHNR and CDR2 is FQNEAQ in the germline V gene (reference sequence). The CDR3 here is CAVWHGAGEGGYTF. For the CDR3, the DNA is TGTGCCGTGTGGCACGGGGCAGGGGAAGGCGGCTACACCTTC.

The chain has TRBV6-6 and TRBJ1-5; D is unresolved. This CDR3 contains 14 residues. The germline V gene encodes CDR1 MNHNY and CDR2 SVGAGI (reference sequence). Deletions cut 9 bases from V and 0 bases from J, with 12 bases between. Here the CDR3 DNA reads TGTGCCAGTAATCAGGATTATAGCAATCAGCCCCAGCATTTT. Its translation: CASNQDYSNQPQHF.

This chain connects TRBV28 to TRBJ1-2; 10 bases match TRBD1. Germline CDR1 and CDR2: MDHEN and SYDVKM. This CDR3 is 15 amino acids long. V dropped 6 bases and J dropped 5; count of bases not matched to a gene: 9. CDR3 protein: CASSFGTGEGYGYTF. The DNA for the CDR3 is TGTGCCAGCAGCTTCGGGACAGGGGAGGGGTATGGCTACACCTTC.

This clone showed up just a few times. Germline is not matched at one junction end, which may reflect a read error. The genes are TRBV28 and TRBJ2-7; TRBD1 is a possible D gene (5 bases). Germline CDR1 MDHEN, CDR2 SYDVKM. The CDR3 runs to 12 residues. DNA for the CDR3: TGTGCCAGCAGTACGGATGACAGATTGCCCCACTTC. Translated: CASSTDDRLPHF.

The chain joins TRBV5-1 to TRBJ2-1, with D hard to call. The CDR3 is 15 residues long. Looked up from germline, CDR1 is SGHRS and CDR2 is YFSETQ. V was shortened by 0 bases and J by 10 bases, with 17 bases between the two germline ends. The DNA of the CDR3 is TGCGCCAGCAGCTTGGAGGCTAGAGTCGGAGTGGAGCAGTTCTTC. Amino acid sequence: CASSLEARVGVEQFF.

The table lists this clone with a few counts. At one of its ends the junction is not consistent with the germline gene, which may arise from a read error. This chain connects TRBV6-7 to TRBJ1-1; D remains ambiguous. TRBV6-7 is placed among ORFs of uncertain function. The CDR3 is 11 amino acids. The CDR3 sequence: CLSDWNTEAFF. CDR3 nucleotide sequence: TGCCTTAGTGACTGGAACACTGAAGCTTTCTTT.

Ten or more counts support this clone. The V call is TRBV30, the J call TRBJ1-6; D uncertain. The ends were cut back, 2 bases at V and 8 bases at J, with 13 bases in the middle. CDR1 is GTSNPN, CDR2 SVGIG, per germline (reference sequence). The CDR3 totals 14 residues. CDR3 protein: CAWSLRTGYSPLHF. The CDR3 DNA is TGTGCCTGGAGTCTTAGGACGGGATATTCACCCCTCCACTTT.

There are a few counts of this clone. This chain connects TRBV9 to TRBJ2-1; 8 bases map to TRBD1. Germline assignment: CDR1 SGDLS and CDR2 YYNGEE. V dropped 3 bases and J dropped 6; count of bases not matched to a gene: 8. The CDR3 extends over 15 amino acids. The CDR3 loop reads CASSALTGAGNEQFF. CDR3 DNA sequence: TGTGCCAGCAGCGCATTGACAGGGGCCGGCAATGAGCAGTTCTTC.

The genes are TRBV5-4 and TRBJ2-3; TRBD2 might be the D (6 bases). CDR3 length: 14 residues. Trimming stripped 3 bases from V and 0 bases from J, with 8 bases between. Germline values: CDR1 SGHNT, CDR2 YYREEE (reference sequence). The CDR3 loop is CASSSTSSTDTQYF. CDR3 DNA sequence: TGTGCCAGCAGCTCGACTAGTAGCACAGATACGCAGTATTTT.

The sample holds a few counts of this clone. The chain recombines TRBV27 with TRBJ2-3; a weak D match, TRBD2 (6 bases). Germline CDR1 MNHEY, CDR2 SMNVEV (reference sequence). The CDR3 runs 14 residues. V lost 6 bases to trimming and J lost 2 bases, with 12 bases between them. CDR3 loop: CASRRRGFTDTQYF. DNA of the CDR3: TGTGCCAGCAGAAGGCGGGGATTCACAGATACGCAGTATTTT.

This clone was found a few times. The chain is built from TRBV29-1 and TRBJ2-3; possibly TRBD1 for D (5 bases). The germline CDR1 and CDR2 sequences are SQVTM and ANQGSEA. This CDR3 has 13 amino acids. Trimming removed 3 bases from V and 0 bases from J, with 7 bases in between. CDR3 DNA: TGCAGCGTTGATCAGGGAAGCACAGATACGCAGTATTTT. The encoded protein is CSVDQGSTDTQYF.

This clone was detected only a few times. V gene TRBV14 combines with J gene TRBJ2-5; 11 bases map to TRBD1. J gave up 4 bases and V 4 bases, and 11 bases lay outside the gene matches. Per the germline V gene, CDR1 is SGHDN and CDR2 is FVKESK. CDR3 length equals 17 residues. CDR3 in amino acids: CASSPLGGTGGIETQYF. CDR3 bases: TGTGCCAGCAGCCCCCTAGGGGGGACAGGGGGAATAGAGACCCAGTACTTC.

This clone has only a few counts. Other DNA sequences in the sample encode the same CDR3. The CDR3 DNA is TGCGCCAGCAGCTTAGGGGGCCCCTTCCAAGAGACCCAGTACTTC. This codes for CASSLGGPFQETQYF. The rearrangement joins TRBV5-1 to TRBJ2-5, with 7 bases fitting TRBD1. CDR3 size: 15 residues. V dropped 2 bases and J dropped 1; count of bases not matched to a gene: 5. Germline CDR1 reads SGHRS; CDR2 reads YFSETQ.

Worth noting for this clone: Other nucleotide sequences from this sample produce the same CDR3. The V call is TRBV10-3, the J call TRBJ2-1; 10 bases line up with TRBD2. Germline lookup yields CDR1 ENHRY and CDR2 SYGVKD. V shed 0 bases and J 4 bases; nucleotides not matched to a gene: 3. This CDR3 has 16 residues. DNA of the CDR3: TGTGCCATCAGTGAGTCTAGCGGGGGGATATACAATGAGCAGTTCTTC. Translating it yields CAISESSGGIYNEQFF.

This chain connects TRBV28 to TRBJ2-7; the match to TRBD2 covers 7 bases. Germline V lookup: CDR1 MDHEN, CDR2 SYDVKM. Trimming removed 7 bases from V and 3 bases from J; junction bases left unmatched: 6. The CDR3 consists of 13 residues. CDR3 region: CASTGGWGYEQYF. CDR3 coding DNA: TGTGCCAGCACCGGGGGGTGGGGCTACGAGCAGTACTTC.

The chain links TRBV29-1 to TRBJ2-1; no reliable D call. Trimming shortened V by 3 bases and J by 2 bases, and 11 bases separated the two germline ends. This CDR3 comprises 14 residues. Per the germline V gene, CDR1 is SQVTM and CDR2 is ANQGSEA. This chain's CDR3 is CSVERGITYNEQFF. The CDR3 nucleotides are TGCAGCGTTGAGCGCGGAATTACCTACAATGAGCAGTTCTTC.

This clone was recorded a few times. The chain uses TRBV7-9 and TRBJ2-7; 8 positions agree with TRBD2. Unmatched junction bases numbered 19, after V lost 5 bases and J lost 4 bases. CDR1 and CDR2 from the germline V gene are SEHNR and FQNEAQ (reference sequence). The CDR3 has 18 amino acids. CDR3 in amino acids: CASSRRRVAGGDTYEQYF. CDR3 in DNA: TGTGCCAGCAGCCGTCGGAGGGTCGCGGGGGGCGATACTTACGAGCAGTACTTC.